A selection of T cell receptor beta chains follows, all from one sample in a study of cytomegalovirus exposure and HLA in healthy donors. Clones were sequenced by immunoSEQ multiplex PCR, and TCRdb holds only the in-frame ones, with some missing. The sample includes roughly 50,000 clones, about four fifths of them seen just once. Source material: PBMCs. The receptor source for this set is a man between 25 and 39 years old in good health and CMV-seropositive. The CDR3 runs from the conserved cysteine through the conserved F or W. A D gene is named only where the DNA matches it firmly. Clone size is stated in some rows and not others, as once, few, many or a class when expanded.

cdr3_nt: TGTGCCAGCAGCCAAACCGGACTAGCGGGGGGGCGAGGGGGCACAGATACGCAGTATTTT
cdr3_aa: CASSQTGLAGGRGGTDTQYF
d_call: TRBD2
v_call: TRBV4-2
j_call: TRBJ2-3
clone_size: -

cdr3_nt: TGCGCCAGCAGCGAGGACAGGGGCTATGGCTACACCTTC
cdr3_aa: CASSEDRGYGYTF
d_call: TRBD1
v_call: TRBV4-3
j_call: TRBJ1-2
clone_size: few

cdr3_nt: TGCAGCGTTAGAGGAGTGAACACTGAAGCTTTCTTT
cdr3_aa: CSVRGVNTEAFF
d_call: -
v_call: TRBV29-1
j_call: TRBJ1-1
clone_size: few

cdr3_nt: TGTGCCAGTAGTATGGAGAGAACCGAGCAGTACTTC
cdr3_aa: CASSMERTEQYF
d_call: -
v_call: TRBV19
j_call: TRBJ2-7
clone_size: -

cdr3_nt: TGCGCCAGCAGCTTGGAACAGGGGCGGAACTATGGCTACACCTTC
cdr3_aa: CASSLEQGRNYGYTF
d_call: TRBD1
v_call: TRBV5-1
j_call: TRBJ1-2
clone_size: few

cdr3_nt: TGTGCCAGCAGTTACTCGAGAAGTCAAGAGACCCAGTACTTC
cdr3_aa: CASSYSRSQETQYF
d_call: -
v_call: TRBV6-5
j_call: TRBJ2-5
clone_size: -

cdr3_nt: TGCGCCAGCAGCCAACGCGAGGGCTACGAGCAGTACTTC
cdr3_aa: CASSQREGYEQYF
d_call: -
v_call: TRBV4-3
j_call: TRBJ2-7
clone_size: -

cdr3_nt: TGTGCCAGCAGCTTAGTGGCAGGCACAGATACGCAGTATTTT
cdr3_aa: CASSLVAGTDTQYF
d_call: -
v_call: TRBV11-3
j_call: TRBJ2-3
clone_size: -

cdr3_nt: TGTGCCAGCAGCGTAGATCAGTTCGCGGATTCACCCCTCCACTTT
cdr3_aa: CASSVDQFADSPLHF
d_call: -
v_call: TRBV9
j_call: TRBJ1-6
clone_size: once

cdr3_nt: TGTGCCAGCAGCTCACACAGGGGGAGGACCGGGGAGCTGTTTTTT
cdr3_aa: CASSSHRGRTGELFF
d_call: TRBD1
v_call: TRBV4-2
j_call: TRBJ2-2
clone_size: -

cdr3_nt: TGTGCCACCAGCAGAGTAGGGGTGAACACTGAAGCTTTCTTT
cdr3_aa: CATSRVGVNTEAFF
d_call: -
v_call: TRBV15
j_call: TRBJ1-1
clone_size: -

cdr3_nt: TGTGCCAGCAGCCTCGGGACAGGCACTGAAGCTTTCTTT
cdr3_aa: CASSLGTGTEAFF
d_call: TRBD1
v_call: TRBV2
j_call: TRBJ1-1
clone_size: -

cdr3_nt: TGTGCCAGCAGTGACTCTAGCGGGGCCTACAATGAGCAGTTCTTC
cdr3_aa: CASSDSSGAYNEQFF
d_call: TRBD2
v_call: TRBV6-4
j_call: TRBJ2-1
clone_size: medium-sized

cdr3_nt: TGTGCCAGCAGTAGCCCCCGGGGAATTGCTAGCACAGATACGCAGTATTTT
cdr3_aa: CASSSPRGIASTDTQYF
d_call: -
v_call: TRBV27
j_call: TRBJ2-3
clone_size: -

cdr3_nt: TGCAGCGATATCCTATCCCCTAACTATGGCTACACCTTC
cdr3_aa: CSDILSPNYGYTF
d_call: -
v_call: TRBV29-1
j_call: TRBJ1-2
clone_size: -

cdr3_nt: TGTGCCAGCGCCCGAGAAGCGGGGGCCTACAATGAGCAGTTCTTC
cdr3_aa: CASAREAGAYNEQFF
d_call: TRBD2
v_call: TRBV2
j_call: TRBJ2-1
clone_size: -

cdr3_nt: TGTGCTAGCAGCGTACCGGTTTGGGGAGGCCCTAATACGCAGTATTTT
cdr3_aa: CASSVPVWGGPNTQYF
d_call: -
v_call: TRBV9
j_call: TRBJ2-3
clone_size: -

cdr3_nt: TGTGCCAGCTCACCACCGGGACAGTACTACAATGAGCAGTTCTTC
cdr3_aa: CASSPPGQYYNEQFF
d_call: TRBD1
v_call: TRBV18
j_call: TRBJ2-1
clone_size: -

cdr3_nt: TGCGCCAGCAGCGTCTCGCCAGGGGGCCGAACAGATACGCAGTATTTT
cdr3_aa: CASSVSPGGRTDTQYF
d_call: TRBD1
v_call: TRBV5-1
j_call: TRBJ2-3
clone_size: -

cdr3_nt: TGCGCCAGCAGCCAAGAGGGACAGTCCTCCTACGAGCAGTACTTC
cdr3_aa: CASSQEGQSSYEQYF
d_call: TRBD1
v_call: TRBV4-3
j_call: TRBJ2-7
clone_size: few

cdr3_nt: TGTGCCAGCAGCTTGGGATGGGGGCAGTACACCGGGGAGCTGTTTTTT
cdr3_aa: CASSLGWGQYTGELFF
d_call: -
v_call: TRBV5-4
j_call: TRBJ2-2
clone_size: -

cdr3_nt: TGTGCCAGCAGCTTAGGAGGAGGATCGAACACTGAAGCTTTCTTT
cdr3_aa: CASSLGGGSNTEAFF
d_call: -
v_call: TRBV7-3
j_call: TRBJ1-1
clone_size: few

cdr3_nt: TGCGCCAGCAGCCAGGGGGGGGGACTGAACACTGAAGCTTTCTTT
cdr3_aa: CASSQGGGLNTEAFF
d_call: -
v_call: TRBV4-1
j_call: TRBJ1-1
clone_size: many

cdr3_nt: TGTGCCAGCAGCCCGATAAATCGCACCCCTGGGGGGTACACCTTC
cdr3_aa: CASSPINRTPGGYTF
d_call: -
v_call: TRBV28
j_call: TRBJ1-2
clone_size: few

cdr3_nt: TGTGCCAGCAGCGGCCGGGACAGCACAATCCCGCGAGGCTACACCTTC
cdr3_aa: CASSGRDSTIPRGYTF
d_call: TRBD1
v_call: TRBV4-2
j_call: TRBJ1-2
clone_size: -

cdr3_nt: TGCGCCAGCAGCTTAGGGGCCTACGAGCAGTACTTC
cdr3_aa: CASSLGAYEQYF
d_call: -
v_call: TRBV5-1
j_call: TRBJ2-7
clone_size: few

cdr3_nt: TGTGCCAGCAGCTTAGGGGACAGGGCATACAATGAGCAGTTCTTC
cdr3_aa: CASSLGDRAYNEQFF
d_call: TRBD1
v_call: TRBV11-3
j_call: TRBJ2-1
clone_size: -

cdr3_nt: TGTGCCAGCAGCGTGGACATCTACAATGAGCAGTTCTTC
cdr3_aa: CASSVDIYNEQFF
d_call: -
v_call: TRBV9
j_call: TRBJ2-1
clone_size: few